Included here is one TCR beta chain sequence, with context. Using immunoSEQ multiplex PCR, the repertoire was profiled, and TCRdb retains in-frame clones only, with some absent. The table records tens of thousands of clones, 80% to 90% of them present only once. Trimming pared 5 bases from V and 7 bases from J, leaving 17 bases between. The CDR3 has 14 residues. CDR1 is SGHTA and CDR2 is FQGNSA in the germline V gene. This entry is derived from a study of T cell responses to AZD1222 COVID-19 vaccine. The gene calls are TRBV7-2 and TRBJ1-1; possibly TRBD1 for D (5 bases). The receptor comes from an adult who received the AZD1222 COVID-19 vaccine. The specimen was peripheral blood, collected 28 days after the second AZD1222 dose. The CDR3 DNA is TGTGCCAGCAGCCTACGACAGAATCCCCGTGAAGCTTTCTTT. It yields the protein CASSLRQNPREAFF.